A selection of T cell receptor beta chains follows, all from one sample in a study of OX40 agonist ivuxolimab in advanced cancers. Some clones are missing from TCRdb's copy, which holds only in-frame ones; the method was immunoSEQ multiplex PCR. Seen here are roughly 56,000 clones, over 80% observed once, and the top ten hold 4% to 5.5%. This specimen was CD4+ or CD8+ T cells sorted from blood, taken in a trial of the OX40 agonist ivuxolimab. Receptor source: an adult with an advanced solid tumor such as melanoma, head and neck, liver or kidney cancer. Both conserved end residues are part of each CDR3. The D gene is left open where the match is weak. A clone size is listed for some rows: how often the clone was seen (once, few, many), or a class if it is expanded.

cdr3_length,clone_size,d_call,j_call,v_call,cdr3_nt,cdr3_aa
17,.,TRBD2,TRBJ2-1,TRBV10-3,TGTGCCATCAGTGAGAATTTGACTAGCGGACCCTACAATGAGCAGTTCTTC,CAISENLTSGPYNEQFF
14,.,.,TRBJ2-3,TRBV19,TGTGCCAGTAGTATAAGCTTCCAGGTGGATACGCAGTATTTT,CASSISFQVDTQYF
16,.,TRBD1,TRBJ1-5,TRBV19,TGTGCCAGTAGTATAAGGTGGGACAGTAGCAATCAGCCCCAGCATTTT,CASSIRWDSSNQPQHF
14,.,.,TRBJ1-3,TRBV6-5,TGTGCCAGCAGTTACCGGTCAGCTGGAAACACCATATATTTT,CASSYRSAGNTIYF
13,.,.,TRBJ2-2,TRBV11-3,TGTGCCAGCAGCTTGGGGGTCACCGGGGAGCTGTTTTTT,CASSLGVTGELFF
17,.,.,TRBJ1-6,TRBV18,TGTGCCAGCTCACCAAATGAGGCCTCGGGTGATAATTCACCCCTCCACTTT,CASSPNEASGDNSPLHF
15,.,.,TRBJ2-7,TRBV11-3,TGTGCCAGCAGCTTAGAATGGGGACCAAACTACGAGCAGTACTTC,CASSLEWGPNYEQYF
13,.,TRBD2,TRBJ2-5,TRBV2,TGTGCCAGCAGGCGACTAGCGCAAGAGACCCAGTACTTC,CASRRLAQETQYF
15,.,.,TRBJ1-6,TRBV11-2,TGTGCCAGCAGCTTAGGGGGGGCAGGCAATTCACCCCTCCACTTT,CASSLGGAGNSPLHF
15,.,TRBD2,TRBJ2-7,TRBV6-5,TGTGCCAGCACCCTAACTAGCGGGAGGTTCTACGAGCAGTACTTC,CASTLTSGRFYEQYF
15,.,.,TRBJ2-1,TRBV28,TGTGCCAGCACCCTGGGAAGTGGATCCTACAATGAGCAGTTCTTC,CASTLGSGSYNEQFF
16,.,.,TRBJ2-3,TRBV9,TGTGCCAGCAGCTCCCCCCGGGACTCTAATGGCGATACGCAGTATTTT,CASSSPRDSNGDTQYF
11,.,.,TRBJ2-3,TRBV12-5,TGTGCTTCGGGAGTGGGGGATACGCAGTATTTT,CASGVGDTQYF
16,.,.,TRBJ2-2,TRBV19,TGTGCCAGTAGAGACCCAACGACAGGGAGGATTGGGGAGCTGTTTTTT,CASRDPTTGRIGELFF
13,.,TRBD1,TRBJ2-7,TRBV6-5,TGTGCCAGCAGACCGACAGGGACCTACGAGCAGTACTTC,CASRPTGTYEQYF
12,.,.,TRBJ2-2,TRBV6-5,TGTGCCAGCACCTACGGCACCGGGGAGCTGTTTTTT,CASTYGTGELFF
14,few,.,TRBJ2-7,TRBV5-8,TGTGCCAGCAGCATCGGACAGAGTTATCTCGAGCAGTACTTC,CASSIGQSYLEQYF
16,.,.,TRBJ1-1,TRBV28,TGTGCCAGCAGTTTGGAATCCGGCAGGGTGAACACTGAAGCTTTCTTT,CASSLESGRVNTEAFF